This T cell receptor beta chain was recorded in a study of identical twins. Germline trimming cut 4 bases from V and 6 bases from J; bases unmatched to any gene: 12. The CDR3 is 17 residues long. The germline V gene has CDR1 LGHDT and CDR2 YNNKEL (reference sequence). TCRdb re-called the 5' RACE reads through MiXCR, storing one row per CDR3 protein. The sample lists 750,000 to 950,000 distinct CDR3 sequences; approximately 13% were seen once. There are a few counts of this clonotype. The antigen is undetermined. General observations from the study: Out-of-frame TCR alpha sharing observed in monozygotic twins exceeded model estimates. Excess twin sharing in beta out-of-frame sequences was weaker. Potential partial confounding of zero-insertion analyses by invariant MAIT and iNKT cells was noted.

These same records also appear under a second study, on yellow fever vaccine responses in identical twins. That report adds: Twin vaccine T cell responses reportedly seemed partly convergent, partly personalized.

The clonotype comes from a woman aged 18-29 years in good health. Sequenced: PBMCs. The chain uses TRBV3-1 and TRBJ2-1, with 10 bases identical to TRBD2. The CDR3, as DNA: TGTGCCAGCAGCCCGTCTAAGCTTCTAGCGGGAGTCAATGAGCAGTTCTTC. Protein sequence: CASSPSKLLAGVNEQFF.